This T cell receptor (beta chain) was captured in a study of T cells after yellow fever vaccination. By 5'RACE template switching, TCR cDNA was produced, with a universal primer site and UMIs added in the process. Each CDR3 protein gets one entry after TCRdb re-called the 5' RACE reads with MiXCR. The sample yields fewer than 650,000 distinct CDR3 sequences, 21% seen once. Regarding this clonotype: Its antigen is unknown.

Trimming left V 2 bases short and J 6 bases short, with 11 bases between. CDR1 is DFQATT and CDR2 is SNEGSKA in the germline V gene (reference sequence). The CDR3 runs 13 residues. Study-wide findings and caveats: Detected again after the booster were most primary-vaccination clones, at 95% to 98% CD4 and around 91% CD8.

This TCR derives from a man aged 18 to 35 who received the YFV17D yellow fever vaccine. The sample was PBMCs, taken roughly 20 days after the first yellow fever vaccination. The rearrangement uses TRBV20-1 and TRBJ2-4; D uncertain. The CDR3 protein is CSARRPAVNIQYF. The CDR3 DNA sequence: TGCAGTGCTAGAAGGCCAGCCGTAAACATTCAGTACTTC.